Below are 28 T cell receptor beta chains sequenced from a single sample in a study of response to subunit inactivated influenza vaccine. TCRdb used MiXCR to reprocess the RT-PCR reads, holding one entry per CDR3 protein. The table shows just over 300,000 distinct CDR3 sequences, with less than 25% occurring only once. Source: PBMCs from blood, taken around 22 months after vaccination. These receptors were collected from a man between 50 and 70 years old who received an inactivated influenza vaccine.

This clonotype was seen a handful of times. This chain uses TRBV9 with TRBJ1-3, with TRBD1 as a possible D gene (5 bases). CDR1 and CDR2 from the germline V gene are SGDLS and YYNGEE. This CDR3 has 16 residues. V dropped 0 bases and J dropped 4 bases, with 14 bases sitting between them. CDR3 sequence reads: CASSVERDLTGNTIYF. Written as DNA, the CDR3 is TGTGCCAGCAGCGTAGAGCGGGACTTAACAGGAAACACCATATATTTT.

For the CDR3, the DNA is TGCAGTGCTGAGCCCCTTAGCGGGGCCCAAGAGACCCAGTACTTC. Its protein is CSAEPLSGAQETQYF. The chain couples TRBV20-1 to TRBJ2-5; 8 bases line up with TRBD2. The CDR3 runs 15 residues. In germline, CDR1 is DFQATT, CDR2 SNEGSKA (reference sequence). Losses at the gene ends were 5 bases for V and 1 base for J; bases not matched to a gene: 9.

This clonotype was observed a few times. The rearrangement links TRBV6-2 or TRBV6-3 to TRBJ2-3; D gene uncertain. The CDR3 consists of 18 residues. V was trimmed by 0 bases and J by 4 bases, leaving 20 bases between them. The germline V gene has CDR1 MNHEY and CDR2 SVGEGT. The CDR3 region is CASSYSRSTVTRADTQYF. The CDR3 coding sequence is TGTGCCAGCAGTTACTCGCGGAGTACAGTTACCCGGGCAGATACGCAGTATTTT.

V usage is TRBV7-8 and J usage is TRBJ2-5; D is ambiguous. Germline V gene sequence: CDR1 SGHVS, CDR2 FQNEAQ. Trimming pared 1 base from V and 4 bases from J, leaving 13 bases between. The CDR3 runs 15 residues. CDR3 sequence: CASSLVTFSLETQYF. CDR3 coding DNA: TGTGCCAGCAGCTTAGTTACCTTCTCCCTAGAGACCCAGTACTTC.

This chain uses TRBV23-1 with TRBJ2-2, with D perhaps matching TRBD1 (5 bases). TRBV23-1 is an ORF; its function is uncertain. The germline V and J ends were trimmed by 0 bases and 3 bases, with 14 bases remaining between them. CDR3 length: 17 residues. For the CDR3, the DNA is TGCGCCAGCAGTCAATCGGTGGTGGACAACCACACCGGGGAGCTGTTTTTT. Amino acids: CASSQSVVDNHTGELFF.

This clonotype was seen a handful of times. The gene calls are TRBV12-3 or TRBV12-4 and TRBJ2-3; 8 nucleotides align to TRBD2. The junction had 4 bases not matched to a gene; V was cut back by 3 bases and J by 5 bases. CDR3 length: 14 amino acids. The CDR3 spells CASSFSGKGDTQYF. The CDR3 bases are TGTGCCAGCAGTTTTAGCGGGAAGGGAGATACGCAGTATTTT.

V and J are TRBV10-1 and TRBJ2-7; D not certain. From germline, CDR1 is WNHNN and CDR2 SYGVQD (reference sequence). Trimming cost V 1 base and J 0 bases, with 10 bases left between them. CDR3 length: 15 amino acids. CDR3 sequence: CASSEFGRSSYEQYF. The CDR3 DNA reads as TGCGCCAGCAGTGAGTTTGGACGGAGCTCCTACGAGCAGTACTTC.

This clonotype turned up a few times. The genes are TRBV15 and TRBJ2-5; D is unclear. V dropped 2 bases and J dropped 5 bases, with 12 bases sitting between them. The CDR3 loop spans 14 amino acids. Germline CDR1 is LNHNV and CDR2 is YYDKDF (reference sequence). CDR3 sequence (DNA): TGTGCCACCAGCAGAACCCGAGCAGCGGAGACCCAGTACTTC. Translated, it gives CATSRTRAAETQYF.

The rearrangement links TRBV6-5 to TRBJ1-1; weak D call: TRBD1 (5 bases). V gave up 2 bases and J gave up 0 bases, with 10 bases separating them. Germline V CDR1 and CDR2: MNHEY, SVGAGI. The CDR3 has 15 residues. The CDR3 loop is CASSYTGRMNTEAFF. The CDR3 DNA is TGTGCCAGCAGTTACACAGGACGGATGAACACTGAAGCTTTCTTT.

The chain recombines TRBV20-1 with TRBJ1-3; D gene unclear. The V gene's germline CDR1 is DFQATT and CDR2 SNEGSKA (reference sequence). V was cut by 5 bases and J by 0 bases, with 14 bases left in between. This CDR3 is built from 15 residues. DNA of the CDR3: TGCAGTGCTGCGCGTGGGTATCTCTCTGGAAACACCATATATTTT. Protein: CSAARGYLSGNTIYF.

This clonotype was recorded many times. The gene calls are TRBV7-8 and TRBJ2-3; D could derive from TRBD1 or TRBD2 (6 bases each). The V gene lost 9 bases and the J gene lost 3 bases, with 13 bases spanning the gap. CDR3 length: 13 amino acids. CDR1 is SGHVS and CDR2 is FQNEAQ in the germline V gene. Written as DNA, the CDR3 is TGTGCCAGTGAGGAGGGGGAAACAGATACGCAGTATTTT. This encodes CASEEGETDTQYF.

This clonotype was seen more than once but under ten times. This chain links TRBV21-1 with TRBJ1-4; TRBD1 was called by the table and not checked on the DNA. TRBV21-1 is annotated as a pseudogene. The CDR3 totals 18 residues. CDR3 sequence: CASSHGRFAGPAAEKLFF. In DNA form, the CDR3 reads TGTGCCAGCAGCCACGGTCGTTTCGCCGGGCCAGCCGCTGAAAAACTGTTTTTT.

V usage is TRBV2 and J usage is TRBJ2-7; no reliable D call. V gave up 8 bases and J gave up 2 bases, with 10 bases separating them. Germline CDR1 is SNHLY and CDR2 is FYNNEI. The CDR3 runs 12 residues. The CDR3 reads CASQPQAYEQYF. CDR3 coding DNA: TGTGCCAGCCAGCCTCAAGCCTACGAGCAGTACTTC.

V is TRBV28 and J is TRBJ1-2, with 8 bases identical to TRBD1. CDR1 is MDHEN and CDR2 is SYDVKM in the germline V gene. The CDR3 is 15 residues long. J lost 0 bases, V lost 4 bases, and 4 bases had no gene match. CDR3 sequence: CASSSPGGTNYGYTF. DNA of the CDR3: TGTGCCAGCAGTTCCCCAGGGGGCACTAACTATGGCTACACCTTC.

There are a few counts of this clonotype. V usage is TRBV20-1 and J usage is TRBJ2-3; D possibly corresponds to TRBD2 (5 bases). Germline V gene data show CDR1 as DFQATT and CDR2 as SNEGSKA (reference sequence). V gave up 5 bases and J gave up 8 bases, with 17 bases separating them. The CDR3 length is 13 residues. The CDR3 DNA sequence: TGCAGTGCTCCCGCCCAACTGGCGGGTACGCAGTATTTT. Residues: CSAPAQLAGTQYF.

The J gene is TRBJ2-7, the V gene TRBV27; 11 nucleotides line up with TRBD1. Germline V gene lookup returns CDR1 MNHEY and CDR2 SMNVEV (reference sequence). This CDR3 has 17 amino acids. V shed 3 bases, J shed 0 bases, and the junction held 7 bases outside the gene matches. In DNA, the CDR3 is TGTGCCAGCAGTTTTCTGGGACAGGGGGATAGCTCCTACGAGCAGTACTTC. As protein: CASSFLGQGDSSYEQYF.

The chain is built from TRBV2 and TRBJ1-1, with TRBD1 as a possible D gene (6 bases). V was pared by 7 bases and J by 1 base, with 13 bases between. In germline, CDR1 is SNHLY, CDR2 FYNNEI. CDR3 length: 14 amino acids. The CDR3 loop is CASKGDRSNTEAFF. The CDR3 nucleotides read TGTGCCAGCAAGGGGGACCGGTCGAACACTGAAGCTTTCTTT. The variable domain in full, with the rest retrieved from reference TRBV2 and TRBJ1-1, is EPEVTQTPSHQVTQMGQEVILRCVPISNHLYFYWYRQILGQKVEFLVSFYNNEISEKSEIFDDQFSVERPDGSNFTLKIRSTKLEDSAMYFCASKGDRSNTEAFFGQGTRLTVV.

This clonotype has a count of ten or more. The chain combines TRBV7-2 with TRBJ2-3; tentatively, D is TRBD1 (5 bases). V was shortened by 5 bases and J by 5 bases, with 17 bases between the two germline ends. CDR3 size: 15 residues. In germline, CDR1 is SGHTA, CDR2 FQGNSA. This CDR3 reads CASSPGYSRVDTQYF. The CDR3 nucleotides are TGTGCCAGCAGCCCAGGGTATAGCAGGGTAGATACGCAGTATTTT.

V and J are TRBV1 and TRBJ2-7; TRBD1 was called by the table and not checked on the DNA. TRBV1 represents a pseudogene. There are 16 residues in the CDR3. The CDR3 DNA is TGCACCAGCAGCCATGATGGACAGCCCCTTGGGGGCGAGCAGTACTTC. Protein sequence: CTSSHDGQPLGGEQYF.

Only a few counts were recorded for this clonotype. The chain has TRBV4-2 and TRBJ2-1; 9 nucleotides agree with TRBD1. CDR3 length: 19 residues. V shed 0 bases and J 7 bases; nucleotides not matched to a gene: 16. Germline-derived CDR1 and CDR2 are LGHNA and YNFKEQ. The CDR3 loop reads CASSQDRTGYRGRGNEQFF. The CDR3 DNA sequence: TGTGCCAGCAGCCAAGATCGAACGGGGTACAGGGGGCGCGGTAATGAGCAGTTCTTC.

J is TRBJ1-1 and V is TRBV7-9; no reliable D call. The length of the CDR3 is 14 residues. V lost 1 base to trimming and J lost 3 bases, with 9 bases between them. Germline assignment: CDR1 SEHNR and CDR2 FQNEAQ (reference sequence). DNA for the CDR3: TGTGCCAGCAGCTTAGGTATCAGGCACACTGAAGCTTTCTTT. It translates to CASSLGIRHTEAFF.

The rearrangement uses TRBV30 and TRBJ1-2; tentative D call: TRBD1 (5 bases). This CDR3 is built from 14 residues. Deletions cut 5 bases from V and 1 base from J, with 14 bases between. Germline V gene data show CDR1 as GTSNPN and CDR2 as SVGIG (reference sequence). This CDR3 reads CAWLEQGRNYGYTF. The CDR3 nucleotides read TGTGCCTGGCTGGAGCAGGGCCGTAACTATGGCTACACCTTC. The full variable domain, in which reference TRBV30 and TRBJ1-2 provide the parts outside the CDR3, is SQTIHQWPATLVQPVGSPLSLECTVEGTSNPNLYWYRQAAGRGLQLLFYSVGIGQISSEVPQNLSASRPQDRQFILSSKKLLLSDSGFYLCAWLEQGRNYGYTFGSGTRLTVV.

The rearrangement uses TRBV15 and TRBJ1-2; 7 nucleotides align to TRBD1. Trimming cost V 1 base and J 8 bases; bases outside gene matches: 10. This CDR3 has 15 amino acids. Germline CDR1 is LNHNV and CDR2 is YYDKDF (reference sequence). DNA of the CDR3: TGTGCCACCAGCAGAGCTTCGAGACAGGGAAAGGGCTACACCTTC. This encodes CATSRASRQGKGYTF.

This clonotype was observed a handful of times. The gene calls are TRBV15 and TRBJ2-3, with unresolved D. The length of the CDR3 is 14 residues. Trimming stripped 3 bases from V and 4 bases from J, with 11 bases between. Germline V gene sequence: CDR1 LNHNV, CDR2 YYDKDF (reference sequence). CDR3 amino acids: CATSSRIRPDTQYF. In DNA form, the CDR3 reads TGTGCCACCAGCAGCCGGATAAGACCAGATACGCAGTATTTT.

This clonotype has more than one count but fewer than ten. The rearrangement joins TRBV18 to TRBJ1-1; 10 nucleotides align to TRBD1. The V gene end was trimmed by 3 bases and the J gene end by 4 bases; junction bases not matched to a gene: 5. Germline V gene data show CDR1 as KGHSH and CDR2 as LQKENI. The CDR3 consists of 15 residues. The CDR3 loop is CASSPRTGGSTEAFF. The CDR3 nucleotides are TGTGCCAGCTCACCCCGGACAGGGGGAAGCACTGAAGCTTTCTTT.

CDR3 protein: CASSQDPLPDYGYTF. The CDR3 coding sequence is TGCGCCAGCAGCCAAGATCCCCTACCCGACTATGGCTACACCTTC. The rearrangement links TRBV4-3 to TRBJ1-2; D ambiguous. Trimming took 0 bases from V and 3 from J, leaving 11 bases between them. Germline CDR1 and CDR2: LGHNA and YSLEER. CDR3 length equals 15 residues.

For this clonotype: This may stem from a read error, because a much larger clone lies one nucleotide away. The conserved phenylalanine or tryptophan normally closing the CDR3 is absent here, so this likely arose from a read error. V is TRBV27 and J is TRBJ1-6, with 8 bases identical to TRBD1. Germline loops: CDR1 MNHEY, CDR2 SMNVEV (reference sequence). The CDR3 covers 16 residues. The V and J ends lost 4 bases and 0 bases, in that order; junction bases with no gene match: 2. The CDR3 loop is CASSWTGTSYNSPLHL. The CDR3 nucleotides are TGTGCCAGCAGTTGGACAGGGACCTCCTATAATTCACCCCTCCACCTT.

This clonotype has just a few counts. This CDR3 reads CASSYAAIQYF. The CDR3, as DNA: TGTGCCAGCAGTTATGCGGCTATTCAGTACTTC. The V gene is TRBV6-2 or TRBV6-3, the J gene TRBJ2-4; D remains ambiguous. V was cut by 3 bases and J by 10 bases, with 7 bases left in between. The CDR3 is 11 residues long. Germline CDR1 is MNHEY and CDR2 is SVGEGT.